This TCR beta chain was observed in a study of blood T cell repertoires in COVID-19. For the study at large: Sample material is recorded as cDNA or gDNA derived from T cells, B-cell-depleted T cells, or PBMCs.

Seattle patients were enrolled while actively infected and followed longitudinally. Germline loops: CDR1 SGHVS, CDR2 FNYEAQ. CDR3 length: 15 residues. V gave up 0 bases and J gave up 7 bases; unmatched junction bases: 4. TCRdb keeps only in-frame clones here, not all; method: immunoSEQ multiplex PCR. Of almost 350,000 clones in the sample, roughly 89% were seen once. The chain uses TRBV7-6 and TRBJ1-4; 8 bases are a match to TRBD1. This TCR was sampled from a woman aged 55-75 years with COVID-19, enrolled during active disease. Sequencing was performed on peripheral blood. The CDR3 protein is CASSLAGGQGEKLFF. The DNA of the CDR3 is TGTGCCAGCAGCTTAGCGGGCGGACAGGGTGAAAAACTGTTTTTT.